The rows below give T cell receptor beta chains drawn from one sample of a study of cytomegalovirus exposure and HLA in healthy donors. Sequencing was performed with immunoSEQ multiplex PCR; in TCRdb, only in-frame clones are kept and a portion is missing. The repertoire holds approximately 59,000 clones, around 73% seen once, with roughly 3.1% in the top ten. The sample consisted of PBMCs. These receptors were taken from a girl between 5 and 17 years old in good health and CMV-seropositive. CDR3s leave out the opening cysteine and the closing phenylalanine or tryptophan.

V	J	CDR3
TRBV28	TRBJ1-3	ASSLRYSGNTIY
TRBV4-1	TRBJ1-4	ASSRGSYGSPNEKLF
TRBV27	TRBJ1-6	ASSLGGRYNSPLH
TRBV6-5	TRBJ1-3	ASSYEQDGNTIY
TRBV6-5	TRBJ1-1	ASSQTTGTTEAF
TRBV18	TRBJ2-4	ASSPGGRNIQY
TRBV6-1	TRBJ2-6	ASKLQGAGANVLT
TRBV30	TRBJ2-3	AWSDSGRGSDTQY
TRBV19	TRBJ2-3	ASSGRGTDTQY
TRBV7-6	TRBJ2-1	ASSFSLGRESSAF
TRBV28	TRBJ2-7	ASSQRGDSYEQY
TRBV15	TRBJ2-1	ATSRPGTGSSYNEQF
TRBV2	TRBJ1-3	ASRSRVGNTIY
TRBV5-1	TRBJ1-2	ASSFDRVSYGYT
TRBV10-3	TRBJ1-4	AISEVAGEEKLF
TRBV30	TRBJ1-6	AWTQGAPSYNSPLH